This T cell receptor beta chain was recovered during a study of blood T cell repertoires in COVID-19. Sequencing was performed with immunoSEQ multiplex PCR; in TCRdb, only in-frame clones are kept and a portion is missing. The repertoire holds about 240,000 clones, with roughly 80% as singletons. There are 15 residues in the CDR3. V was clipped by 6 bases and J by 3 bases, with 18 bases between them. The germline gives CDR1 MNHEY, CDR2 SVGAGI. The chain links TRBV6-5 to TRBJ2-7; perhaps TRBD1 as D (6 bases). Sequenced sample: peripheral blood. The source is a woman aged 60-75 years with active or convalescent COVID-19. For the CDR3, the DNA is TGTGCCAGCAGCCTACAATATCAGGGGCACTACGAGCAGTACTTC. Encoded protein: CASSLQYQGHYEQYF.